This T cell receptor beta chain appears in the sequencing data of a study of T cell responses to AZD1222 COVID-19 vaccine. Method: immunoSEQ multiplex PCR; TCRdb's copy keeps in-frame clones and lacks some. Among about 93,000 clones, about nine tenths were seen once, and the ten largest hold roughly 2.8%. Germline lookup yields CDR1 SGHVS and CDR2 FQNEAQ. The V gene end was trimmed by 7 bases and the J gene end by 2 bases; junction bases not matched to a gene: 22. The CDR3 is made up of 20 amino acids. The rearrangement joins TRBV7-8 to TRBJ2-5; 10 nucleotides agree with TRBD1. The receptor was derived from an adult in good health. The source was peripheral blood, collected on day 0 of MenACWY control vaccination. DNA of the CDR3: TGTGCCAGCACCTTGTTATTCTCCCGCACCGGGACAGGGGATCAAGAGACCCAGTACTTC. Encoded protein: CASTLLFSRTGTGDQETQYF.